A selection of T cell receptor beta chains follows, all from one sample in a study of CD8 T cells in ankylosing spondylitis. TCRdb used MiXCR to reprocess the 5' RACE reads, holding one entry per CDR3 protein. The data show some 180,000 distinct CDR3 sequences, roughly 18% seen once. Material: blood, either unsorted or a sorted T cell fraction (not recorded which). Receptors were obtained from a male donor under 35 with ankylosing spondylitis or in good health (not recorded which). CDR3s include the opening cysteine and the closing phenylalanine or tryptophan. The order of the fields is J gene, V gene, clone size, D gene, CDR3 length, CDR3 DNA, CDR3 protein. A D gene is named only where the DNA matches it firmly. Not all rows give a size; the values are once, few, many and, for expanded clones, a class.

j_gene: TRBJ2-7; v_gene: TRBV20-1; abundance: many; d_gene: -; len: 12; CDR3nt: TGCAGTGCTAAATCATTGACCTACGAGCAGTACTTC; CDR3aa: CSAKSLTYEQYF
j_gene: TRBJ2-5; v_gene: TRBV6-6; abundance: many; d_gene: -; len: 14; CDR3nt: TGTGCCAGCAGTCCCCCGACGGTACAAGAGACCCAGTACTTC; CDR3aa: CASSPPTVQETQYF
j_gene: TRBJ1-2; v_gene: TRBV28; abundance: many; d_gene: -; len: 12; CDR3nt: TGTGCCAGCAGTTTCGGTAACTATGGCTACACCTTC; CDR3aa: CASSFGNYGYTF
j_gene: TRBJ1-2; v_gene: TRBV20-1; abundance: many; d_gene: -; len: 11; CDR3nt: TGCAGTGCTGGGGGGCTCTATGGCTACACCTTC; CDR3aa: CSAGGLYGYTF
j_gene: TRBJ2-1; v_gene: TRBV24-1; abundance: many; d_gene: -; len: 12; CDR3nt: TGTGCCACCAGCGGCCCCTACAATGAGCAGTTCTTC; CDR3aa: CATSGPYNEQFF
j_gene: TRBJ2-3; v_gene: TRBV4-3; abundance: many; d_gene: TRBD2; len: 17; CDR3nt: TGCGCCAGCAGTCAAGGGACTAGCGGGCGATACACAGATACGCAGTATTTT; CDR3aa: CASSQGTSGRYTDTQYF
j_gene: TRBJ2-2; v_gene: TRBV7-2; abundance: many; d_gene: -; len: 15; CDR3nt: TGTGCCAGCAGCTACTCTAGCGCTAACACCGGGGAGCTGTTTTTT; CDR3aa: CASSYSSANTGELFF
j_gene: TRBJ1-5; v_gene: TRBV12-3/TRBV12-4; abundance: many; d_gene: -; len: 15; CDR3nt: TGTGCCAGCAGTTTTGGTCGTTCAGTCAATCAGCCCCAGCATTTT; CDR3aa: CASSFGRSVNQPQHF
j_gene: TRBJ1-1; v_gene: TRBV21-1; abundance: -; d_gene: -; len: 14; CDR3nt: TGTGCCAGCAGCAGGGGACAACCGAACACTGAAGCTTTCTTT; CDR3aa: CASSRGQPNTEAFF
j_gene: TRBJ2-1; v_gene: TRBV12-3/TRBV12-4; abundance: many; d_gene: -; len: 12; CDR3nt: TGTGCCAGCAGTCTCATTGCGAATGAGCAGTTCTTC; CDR3aa: CASSLIANEQFF
j_gene: TRBJ1-5; v_gene: TRBV2; abundance: many; d_gene: -; len: 15; CDR3nt: TGTGCCAGCAGCAAGGCCTTTTATAGCAATCAGCCCCAGCATTTT; CDR3aa: CASSKAFYSNQPQHF
j_gene: TRBJ2-2; v_gene: TRBV19; abundance: -; d_gene: -; len: 15; CDR3nt: TGTGCCAGTAGTCGGGTCCCCGCGAACACCGGGGAGCTGTTTTTT; CDR3aa: CASSRVPANTGELFF
j_gene: TRBJ2-2; v_gene: TRBV12-3/TRBV12-4; abundance: many; d_gene: -; len: 18; CDR3nt: TGTGCCAGCAGTTTAGTCTGGGAGCGAGGGTTCGACACCGGGGAGCTGTTTTTT; CDR3aa: CASSLVWERGFDTGELFF
j_gene: TRBJ2-3; v_gene: TRBV6-1; abundance: many; d_gene: -; len: 11; CDR3nt: TGTGCCAGCCGGGGCACAGATACGCAGTATTTT; CDR3aa: CASRGTDTQYF
j_gene: TRBJ2-3; v_gene: TRBV12-3/TRBV12-4; abundance: many; d_gene: -; len: 15; CDR3nt: TGTGCCAGCAGTCTCCCGGGGGCGGGGATAGATACGCAGTATTTT; CDR3aa: CASSLPGAGIDTQYF
j_gene: TRBJ1-5; v_gene: TRBV12-3/TRBV12-4; abundance: many; d_gene: -; len: 15; CDR3nt: TGTGCCAGCAGTTTAGTGGGGGGAGGCAATCAGCCCCAGCATTTT; CDR3aa: CASSLVGGGNQPQHF
j_gene: TRBJ2-7; v_gene: TRBV29-1; abundance: many; d_gene: -; len: 11; CDR3nt: TGCAGCGTTGAAGGGCAGCACGAGCAGTACTTC; CDR3aa: CSVEGQHEQYF
j_gene: TRBJ1-5; v_gene: TRBV12-3/TRBV12-4; abundance: -; d_gene: -; len: 12; CDR3nt: TGTGCCAGCAGCTTCCGGGCCCAGCGCCAGCATTTT; CDR3aa: CASSFRAQRQHF
j_gene: TRBJ2-3; v_gene: TRBV27; abundance: -; d_gene: -; len: 16; CDR3nt: TGTGCCAGCAGCGGCCTCCCCAGGGATGGGGCAGATACGCAGTATTTT; CDR3aa: CASSGLPRDGADTQYF
j_gene: TRBJ2-2; v_gene: TRBV5-1; abundance: many; d_gene: -; len: 16; CDR3nt: TGCGCCAGCAGCTTGGCAATGGGACTTAACACCGGGGAGCTGTTTTTT; CDR3aa: CASSLAMGLNTGELFF
j_gene: TRBJ1-5; v_gene: TRBV6-5; abundance: many; d_gene: -; len: 14; CDR3nt: TGTGCCAGCAGTTACAACCCTGACAATCAGCCCCAGCATTTT; CDR3aa: CASSYNPDNQPQHF
j_gene: TRBJ2-1; v_gene: TRBV29-1; abundance: -; d_gene: -; len: 12; CDR3nt: TGCAGCGTTGATGGGTCTGTCGATGAGCAGTTCTTC; CDR3aa: CSVDGSVDEQFF
j_gene: TRBJ1-6; v_gene: TRBV12-3/TRBV12-4; abundance: many; d_gene: -; len: 16; CDR3nt: TGTGCCAGCAGTCCTCGGGGGGGCATCTATAATTCACCCCTCCACTTT; CDR3aa: CASSPRGGIYNSPLHF
j_gene: TRBJ2-7; v_gene: TRBV29-1; abundance: many; d_gene: TRBD1; len: 12; CDR3nt: TGCAGCGTTGATGCAGGGGGCCGGGAGCAGTACTTC; CDR3aa: CSVDAGGREQYF
j_gene: TRBJ1-2; v_gene: TRBV27; abundance: many; d_gene: TRBD1; len: 15; CDR3nt: TGTGCCAGCAGTTCCGGACAGGGGGCACTTAATGGCTACACCTTC; CDR3aa: CASSSGQGALNGYTF
j_gene: TRBJ2-3; v_gene: TRBV20-1; abundance: many; d_gene: -; len: 12; CDR3nt: TGCAGTGCTAGAACGAACGAAGAGTCGCAGTATTTT; CDR3aa: CSARTNEESQYF
j_gene: TRBJ2-1; v_gene: TRBV3-1; abundance: many; d_gene: TRBD2; len: 16; CDR3nt: TGTGCCAGCAGCCAAGTTCTCGAAGCGGGAGACAGTGAGCAGTTCTTC; CDR3aa: CASSQVLEAGDSEQFF
j_gene: TRBJ1-6; v_gene: TRBV27; abundance: few; d_gene: -; len: 16; CDR3nt: TGTGCCAGCAGTTTTTCGGCAAACTCTTATAATTCACCCCTCCACTTT; CDR3aa: CASSFSANSYNSPLHF
j_gene: TRBJ2-5; v_gene: TRBV4-1; abundance: -; d_gene: -; len: 15; CDR3nt: TGCGCCAGCAGCCAAGATGCCACCTCAGGACGTACCCAGTACTTC; CDR3aa: CASSQDATSGRTQYF
j_gene: TRBJ2-1; v_gene: TRBV4-3; abundance: many; d_gene: TRBD2; len: 18; CDR3nt: TGCGCCAGCAGCCAAGAAAAACGGCGGGGGGGCTTGGAAAGGGAGCAGTTCTTC; CDR3aa: CASSQEKRRGGLEREQFF
j_gene: TRBJ2-7; v_gene: TRBV7-9; abundance: many; d_gene: -; len: 14; CDR3nt: TGTGCCAGCAGCCCAAAACCGCTGGGGAACGAGCAGTACTTC; CDR3aa: CASSPKPLGNEQYF
j_gene: TRBJ2-1; v_gene: TRBV20-1; abundance: -; d_gene: -; len: 13; CDR3nt: TGCAGTGCTCCGATGGCGAACTACAATGAGCAGTTCTTC; CDR3aa: CSAPMANYNEQFF
j_gene: TRBJ2-3; v_gene: TRBV20-1; abundance: -; d_gene: -; len: 16; CDR3nt: TGCAGTGCTAGAGATACGGGAGCCTCCACCACAGATACGCAGTATTTT; CDR3aa: CSARDTGASTTDTQYF
j_gene: TRBJ1-2; v_gene: TRBV29-1; abundance: many; d_gene: TRBD1; len: 12; CDR3nt: TGCAGCGTGGCGACAGGGAATGATGGCTACACCTTC; CDR3aa: CSVATGNDGYTF
j_gene: TRBJ2-3; v_gene: TRBV4-1; abundance: many; d_gene: -; len: 13; CDR3nt: TGCGCCAGCAGTACGAGCGAATGGGATACGCAGTATTTT; CDR3aa: CASSTSEWDTQYF
j_gene: TRBJ2-5; v_gene: TRBV15; abundance: many; d_gene: -; len: 14; CDR3nt: TGTGCCACCAGCAGAGTAAGGGGGGTAGAGACCCAGTACTTC; CDR3aa: CATSRVRGVETQYF
j_gene: TRBJ2-1; v_gene: TRBV4-1; abundance: -; d_gene: TRBD1; len: 16; CDR3nt: TGCGCCAGCAGCCACAGGGGGCGAAGCTCCTACAATGAGCAGTTCTTC; CDR3aa: CASSHRGRSSYNEQFF
j_gene: TRBJ2-1; v_gene: TRBV3-1; abundance: -; d_gene: TRBD2; len: 16; CDR3nt: TGTGCCAGCAGCCAAGAAGTAGCGGGAGGGCCGGGTGAGCAGTTCTTC; CDR3aa: CASSQEVAGGPGEQFF
j_gene: TRBJ2-1; v_gene: TRBV10-3; abundance: -; d_gene: -; len: 16; CDR3nt: TGTGCCATCAGTGAGCCCGCGGGAAGCTCCTACAATGAGCAGTTCTTC; CDR3aa: CAISEPAGSSYNEQFF
j_gene: TRBJ2-2; v_gene: TRBV7-8; abundance: many; d_gene: -; len: 16; CDR3nt: TGTGCCAGCAGCCCGTCCATCGACAGGATTACCGGGGAGCTGTTTTTT; CDR3aa: CASSPSIDRITGELFF
j_gene: TRBJ2-3; v_gene: TRBV29-1; abundance: -; d_gene: -; len: 17; CDR3nt: TGCAGCGTTGAAAGGCCAACGACCCTAGGAGGCCCAGATACGCAGTATTTT; CDR3aa: CSVERPTTLGGPDTQYF
j_gene: TRBJ2-2; v_gene: TRBV6-4; abundance: many; d_gene: TRBD2; len: 12; CDR3nt: TGTGCCAGCAGCACTAGCGCCGGGGAGCTGTTTTTT; CDR3aa: CASSTSAGELFF
j_gene: TRBJ2-1; v_gene: TRBV5-8; abundance: many; d_gene: -; len: 12; CDR3nt: TGTGCCAGCAGCTTGGGGGGGGATGAGCAGTTCTTC; CDR3aa: CASSLGGDEQFF
j_gene: TRBJ1-4; v_gene: TRBV11-2; abundance: -; d_gene: -; len: 12; CDR3nt: TGTGCCAGCAGCTCAAACAGGGCCCTCCTGTTTTTT; CDR3aa: CASSSNRALLFF
j_gene: TRBJ1-5; v_gene: TRBV5-6; abundance: many; d_gene: -; len: 14; CDR3nt: TGTGCCAGCAGAGAGTGGGGTCGCAATCAGCCCCAGCATTTT; CDR3aa: CASREWGRNQPQHF
j_gene: TRBJ2-5; v_gene: TRBV2; abundance: -; d_gene: -; len: 15; CDR3nt: TGTGCCAGCAGTGATATACGAGGGGACCAAGAGACCCAGTACTTC; CDR3aa: CASSDIRGDQETQYF
j_gene: TRBJ2-1; v_gene: TRBV5-1; abundance: many; d_gene: -; len: 12; CDR3nt: TGCGCCAGCAGGGGGTCCGGTCGTGAGCAGTTCTTC; CDR3aa: CASRGSGREQFF
j_gene: TRBJ2-2; v_gene: TRBV5-1; abundance: many; d_gene: TRBD1; len: 20; CDR3nt: TGCGCCAGCAGCCCCGTCCCATCCGCTTCGGGACAGGGAGTTACCGGGGAGCTGTTTTTT; CDR3aa: CASSPVPSASGQGVTGELFF
j_gene: TRBJ2-7; v_gene: TRBV15; abundance: many; d_gene: -; len: 12; CDR3nt: TGTGCCACCAGCTACAGGGACGGCGAGCAGTACTTC; CDR3aa: CATSYRDGEQYF
j_gene: TRBJ2-5; v_gene: TRBV28; abundance: many; d_gene: TRBD2; len: 14; CDR3nt: TGTGCCAGCACCGTGGCGGGAGGGTGGGAGACCCAGTACTTC; CDR3aa: CASTVAGGWETQYF
j_gene: TRBJ2-7; v_gene: TRBV10-3; abundance: many; d_gene: -; len: 16; CDR3nt: TGTGCCATCAGTGGCGGGGAAAGGGCGGGTAACTACGAGCAGTACTTC; CDR3aa: CAISGGERAGNYEQYF